This TCR beta chain stems from a study of OX40 agonist ivuxolimab in advanced cancers. TCRdb's table, derived via immunoSEQ multiplex PCR, lists solely in-frame clones and lacks some. The sample lists just over 20,000 clones; 87% were seen once. There are 16 residues in the CDR3. After removal of 4 bases from V and 1 base from J, the junction contained 8 bases not matched to a gene. CDR1 is SGHNT, CDR2 YYREEE, per germline (reference sequence). This clonotype originated in an adult with an advanced solid tumor such as melanoma, head and neck, liver or kidney cancer. The rearrangement uses TRBV5-4 and TRBJ1-2; 9 nucleotides line up with TRBD1. This sample comprised CD4+ or CD8+ T cells sorted from blood, obtained in a trial of the OX40 agonist ivuxolimab. CDR3 nucleotide sequence: TGTGCCAGCAGCAAGGAACCGGGACAGGGTAACTATGGCTACACCTTC. Its protein product is CASSKEPGQGNYGYTF.